One sample yielded the 24 T cell receptor beta chains listed below, sequenced in a study of blood T cells in healthy people across ages. A second PCR of 7 to 11 cycles used a sample-barcoded 5' primer and a J-beta primer mix. TCRdb itself ran the 5' RACE reads through MiXCR, one entry per CDR3 protein. The sample includes hundreds of thousands of distinct CDR3 sequences, around a quarter of them seen just once. The same sample was also studied in work on T cells of mothers and their children.

Sample: blood. The receptors here all came from a boy between 10 and 17 years old in good health.

Only a few counts were recorded for this clonotype. As DNA, the CDR3 is TGTGCCAGCAGCCAGACTAGCGGGAGGCCAGATACGCAGTATTTT. Amino acid sequence: CASSQTSGRPDTQYF. This sequence joins TRBV7-3 and TRBJ2-3, with 13 bases lining up with TRBD2. Germline V gene lookup returns CDR1 SGHTA and CDR2 FQGTGA. The CDR3 length is 15 residues. With 5 bases clipped from V and 4 bases from J, the junction kept 3 bases outside the gene matches.

This sequence joins TRBV27 and TRBJ2-5; no clear D gene. Matching the DNA end better, TRBJ2-7 makes the J call doubtful. The length of the CDR3 is 15 residues. Germline CDR1 reads MNHEY; CDR2 reads SMNVEV (reference sequence). The CDR3 is CASSLGVGSAYEQYF. Written as DNA, the CDR3 is TGTGCCAGCAGTTTAGGTGTGGGGTCCGCCTACGAGCAGTACTTC.

This chain connects TRBV3-1 to TRBJ1-6; D is unresolved. This CDR3 is 17 amino acids long. The germline V gene encodes CDR1 LGHDT and CDR2 YNNKEL (reference sequence). Trimming took 0 bases from V and 1 from J, leaving 10 bases between them. Written as DNA, the CDR3 is TGTGCCAGCAGCCAAGATAGGACCTCATCCTATAATTCACCCCTCCACTTT. This translates into CASSQDRTSSYNSPLHF.

J is TRBJ2-6 and V is TRBV9; weak D call: TRBD2 (5 bases). Per the germline V gene, CDR1 is SGDLS and CDR2 is YYNGEE. V gave up 7 bases and J gave up 10 bases, with 18 bases separating them. This CDR3 is 14 amino acids long. The CDR3 is CASGRGLSSNVLTF. The CDR3 DNA reads as TGTGCCAGCGGTAGAGGACTTTCCTCTAACGTCCTGACTTTC.

This clonotype has ten or more counts. V and J are TRBV3-1 and TRBJ2-1, with 9 bases lining up with TRBD2. The CDR3 has 16 residues. Germline V CDR1 and CDR2: LGHDT, YNNKEL (reference sequence). The junction had 8 bases not matched to a gene; V was cut back by 1 base and J by 7 bases. CDR3 amino acids: CASSQVDSGRRNEQFF. The CDR3, as DNA: TGTGCCAGCAGCCAAGTTGATAGCGGGAGAAGGAATGAGCAGTTCTTC.

This clonotype was found many times. The chain links TRBV28 to TRBJ2-7, with D tentatively TRBD2 (6 bases). Trimming removed 3 bases at V and 4 bases at J, with 10 bases between. This CDR3 is 13 amino acids long. The germline V gene has CDR1 MDHEN and CDR2 SYDVKM. For the CDR3, the DNA is TGTGCCAGCAGTTTGGGGACTTATTACGAGCAGTACTTC. It encodes CASSLGTYYEQYF.

This clonotype was counted a few times. The CDR3 DNA follows: TGCAGTGCCACGGGGGGGGATCCCTACGAGCAGTACTTC. Translated: CSATGGDPYEQYF. V usage is TRBV20-1 and J usage is TRBJ2-7, with 8 bases fitting TRBD2. V lost 6 bases to trimming and J lost 2 bases; unmatched junction nucleotides: 6. The germline V gene has CDR1 DFQATT and CDR2 SNEGSKA (reference sequence). This CDR3 has 13 residues.

The V call is TRBV4-1, the J call TRBJ1-4; D gene ambiguous. Germline-derived CDR1 and CDR2 are MGHRA and YSYEKL. The CDR3 totals 15 residues. V lost 4 bases, J lost 5 bases, and 14 bases lay in between. CDR3 nucleotides: TGCGCCAGCAGCCCCAGCGAGGGTATGAATGAAAAACTGTTTTTT. Translation: CASSPSEGMNEKLFF.

This clonotype was seen more than once but under ten times. The V and J genes are TRBV20-1 and TRBJ2-7; D possibly corresponds to TRBD2 (6 bases). CDR1 and CDR2 (germline): DFQATT, SNEGSKA (reference sequence). The CDR3 extends over 12 amino acids. V lost 6 bases, J lost 3 bases, and 12 bases lay in between. CDR3 nucleotide sequence: TGCAGTGCCATGACTAGGCTCTACGAGCAGTACTTC. Translating gives CSAMTRLYEQYF.

The V gene is TRBV24-1, the J gene TRBJ1-3, with D uncertain. Germline V gene lookup returns CDR1 KGHDR and CDR2 SFDVKD. Trimming pared 3 bases from V and 0 bases from J, leaving 5 bases between. The CDR3 contains 14 residues. Written as DNA, the CDR3 is TGTGCCACCAGTGATAACCTCTCTGGAAACACCATATATTTT. Encoded protein: CATSDNLSGNTIYF.

This sequence joins TRBV12-3 or TRBV12-4 and TRBJ1-2; 9 nucleotides line up with TRBD1. CDR3 size: 15 residues. The V gene end was trimmed by 7 bases and the J gene end by 0 bases; junction bases not matched to a gene: 6. The CDR3 loop is CASTGQGITNYGYTF. CDR3 coding DNA: TGTGCCAGCACCGGACAGGGGATAACTAACTATGGCTACACCTTC.

This clonotype turned up a few times. Written as DNA, the CDR3 is TGTGCCAGCAGCTTGGGAGTGGGGGGTGGCGTAGATACGCAGTATTTT. The encoded protein is CASSLGVGGGVDTQYF. The chain uses TRBV9 and TRBJ2-3; TRBD2 is a possible D gene (6 bases). This CDR3 has 16 residues. Germline CDR1 reads SGDLS; CDR2 reads YYNGEE. Trimming stripped 4 bases from V and 5 bases from J, with 20 bases between.

This clonotype was counted a few times. The V and J genes are TRBV9 and TRBJ1-1; D gene unclear. The CDR3 length is 13 residues. The germline V and J ends were trimmed by 5 bases and 4 bases, with 12 bases remaining between them. Germline values: CDR1 SGDLS, CDR2 YYNGEE. CDR3 coding DNA: TGTGCCAGCAGGGCAACAGAGGGCACTGAAGCTTTCTTT. Amino acid sequence: CASRATEGTEAFF.

This clonotype was seen only a few times. The chain recombines TRBV2 with TRBJ2-5; 8 bases align to TRBD2. The J call is in doubt because the DNA end fits TRBJ2-1 better. Germline V lookup: CDR1 SNHLY, CDR2 FYNNEI. CDR3 size: 16 residues. CDR3 in DNA: TGTGCCAGCAGTGGTCTGCGGGGGGCCTATACTAGTGAGCAGTTCTTC. It encodes CASSGLRGAYTSEQFF.

J is TRBJ1-5 and V is TRBV25-1; D ambiguous. The CDR3 spans 14 residues. Germline loops: CDR1 MGHDK, CDR2 SYGVNS. Deletions cut 1 base from V and 10 bases from J, with 14 bases between. Here the CDR3 DNA reads TGTGCCAGCAGTGAATCTTCATTACGGGAACCCCAGCATTTT. Protein sequence: CASSESSLREPQHF.

This clonotype was counted between two and nine times. The V gene is TRBV15, the J gene TRBJ2-7; D might be TRBD1 (5 bases). The CDR3 runs 12 residues. The germline gives CDR1 LNHNV, CDR2 YYDKDF (reference sequence). V lost 2 bases, J lost 6 bases, and 8 bases lay in between. The CDR3 region has the DNA TGTGCCACCAGCAGATCTACAGGCGAGCAGTACTTC. Protein: CATSRSTGEQYF.

This clonotype was seen a handful of times. The chain links TRBV7-9 to TRBJ2-5; D is perhaps TRBD1 or TRBD2 (5 bases each). V lost 1 base and J lost 1, with 16 bases in between. CDR1 and CDR2 (germline): SEHNR, FQNEAQ (reference sequence). The length of the CDR3 is 17 residues. CDR3 DNA: TGTGCCAGCAGCTTAGAGATGGGGAGACAGCGCCAAGAGACCCAGTACTTC. Translating it yields CASSLEMGRQRQETQYF.

J is TRBJ2-4 and V is TRBV29-1; 9 nucleotides match TRBD2. V shed 4 bases, J shed 0 bases, and the junction held 4 bases outside the gene matches. Germline values: CDR1 SQVTM, CDR2 ANQGSEA. This CDR3 has 15 amino acids. The DNA for the CDR3 is TGCAGCGTTGTGGCGGGAGGGCTAGCCAAAAACATTCAGTACTTC. It translates to CSVVAGGLAKNIQYF.

This rearrangement joins TRBV4-3 to TRBJ2-2; tentative D call: TRBD1 (6 bases). The CDR3 consists of 18 residues. Germline V gene lookup returns CDR1 LGHNA and CDR2 YSLEER. Between the trimmed V and J ends, which lost 2 bases and 4 bases, there was a span of 20 bases. The CDR3 sequence: CASSQQTGPRIGTGELFF. The CDR3 nucleotides are TGCGCCAGCAGCCAACAAACAGGGCCTCGGATTGGCACCGGGGAGCTGTTTTTT.

Only a few counts were recorded for this clonotype. V gene TRBV5-1 combines with J gene TRBJ2-5; tentatively, D is TRBD2 (6 bases). The J call could be wrong; TRBJ2-7 is a better fit for the DNA end. Germline V lookup: CDR1 SGHRS, CDR2 YFSETQ. CDR3 length: 14 amino acids. The CDR3 reads CACMAGSSSYEQYF. CDR3 DNA sequence: TGCGCCTGCATGGCGGGGAGTAGCTCCTACGAGCAGTACTTC.

This clonotype occurred a few times. The chain is built from TRBV12-3 or TRBV12-4 and TRBJ2-2; D is unclear. With 5 bases removed from V and 3 bases from J, the gap between germline ends came to 13 bases. The CDR3 has 15 amino acids. The CDR3 is CASSDRVYYTGELFF. As DNA, the CDR3 is TGTGCCAGCAGTGACCGGGTCTACTACACCGGGGAGCTGTTTTTT.

V gene TRBV15 combines with J gene TRBJ2-1; TRBD2 matches 13 bases. Trimming at V came to 2 bases and at J to 7 bases, leaving 5 bases not matched to a gene. Germline assignment: CDR1 LNHNV and CDR2 YYDKDF (reference sequence). The CDR3 runs to 16 residues. CDR3 sequence reads: CATSRSSGLAGNEQFF. The CDR3 region has the DNA TGTGCCACCAGCAGATCCTCGGGACTAGCGGGGAATGAGCAGTTCTTC.

The gene calls are TRBV29-1 and TRBJ2-3; 13 nucleotides line up with TRBD2. The CDR3 is 14 residues long. Trimming took 6 bases from V and 3 from J; bases not matched to a gene: 3. Germline values: CDR1 SQVTM, CDR2 ANQGSEA. The CDR3 region is CSVGTSGMTDTQYF. DNA of the CDR3: TGCAGCGTCGGGACTAGCGGGATGACAGATACGCAGTATTTT.

V is TRBV3-1 and J is TRBJ2-3; no firm D call. V lost 2 bases, J lost 2 bases, and 17 bases lay in between. Germline loops: CDR1 LGHDT, CDR2 YNNKEL (reference sequence). The CDR3 consists of 17 residues. The CDR3 DNA follows: TGTGCCAGCAGCCAACCCCACGGCCCCCCCACCACAGATACGCAGTATTTT. This codes for CASSQPHGPPTTDTQYF.